These T cell receptor beta chains were read from a single sample in a study of shared clonotypes between healthy human individuals. Some clones are missing from TCRdb's copy, which holds only in-frame ones; the method was immunoSEQ multiplex PCR. The sample yields 1.4 million to 1.5 million clones, around 97% seen once. Sequencing was performed on naive CD4+ T cells sorted from blood. These receptors came from a young man in good health. CDR3s include the opening cysteine and the closing phenylalanine or tryptophan. D genes are given only for firm matches. Not all rows give a size; the values are once, few, many and, for expanded clones, a class.

d_gene	v_gene	abundance	j_gene	CDR3nt	CDR3aa
TRBD1	TRBV5-1	once	TRBJ1-1	TGCGCCAGCAGCTTGGAAGGGGGCCAGAACACTGAAGCTTTCTTT	CASSLEGGQNTEAFF
TRBD1	TRBV5-1	few	TRBJ1-2	TGCGCCAGCAGCCTAGGGACAGGGGTTGGCTACACCTTC	CASSLGTGVGYTF
-	TRBV5-1	-	TRBJ2-1	TGCGCCAGCAGCTTGTCGGGGGGCGTTACCAATGAGCAGTTCTTC	CASSLSGGVTNEQFF
TRBD1	TRBV5-1	-	TRBJ2-2	TGCGCCAGCAGCTTCGGGGGACAGGGTACGAACACCGGGGAGCTGTTTTTT	CASSFGGQGTNTGELFF
-	TRBV5-1	-	TRBJ2-7	TGCGCCAGCAGCTTACCTGCCGGGAGCTCCGAGCAGTACTTC	CASSLPAGSSEQYF
-	TRBV5-4	-	TRBJ2-7	TGTGCCAGCAGCATAAACTACCGGGGAAGCTACGAGCAGTACTTC	CASSINYRGSYEQYF
TRBD1	TRBV13	-	TRBJ2-7	TGTGCCAGCAGCCCCGCCGGGACAGGGGGCAGGAGGGTTGAGCAGTACTTC	CASSPAGTGGRRVEQYF
-	TRBV19	-	TRBJ2-3	TGTGCCACCCAAGGGGGGACTAGCACAGATACGCAGTATTTT	CATQGGTSTDTQYF
-	TRBV10-2	-	TRBJ2-2	TGCGCCAGCAGTGAGCTACTATCTACCGGGGAGCTGTTTTTT	CASSELLSTGELFF
-	TRBV19	-	TRBJ2-2	TGTGCCAGTACAGCGATAGCGAACACCGGGGAGCTGTTTTTT	CASTAIANTGELFF
-	TRBV5-1	-	TRBJ1-2	TGCGCCAGCAGCTTGGCCTCAGGGTCTAACTATGGCTACACCTTC	CASSLASGSNYGYTF
-	TRBV29-1	-	TRBJ2-1	TGCAGCGTTGAACTCCGTTCCTACAATGAGCAGTTCTTC	CSVELRSYNEQFF
-	TRBV27	-	TRBJ1-2	TGTGCCAGCAGTTTCCGACAGCCAAATAACTATGGCTACACCTTC	CASSFRQPNNYGYTF
-	TRBV28	-	TRBJ2-2	TGTGCCAGCAGTTTGTTAGGACCGGGGATCGGCGGGGAGCTGTTTTTT	CASSLLGPGIGGELFF
-	TRBV6-1	-	TRBJ1-1	TGTGCCAGCAGTGAATCTGTGGGGGGACTTATGAACACTGAAGCTTTCTTT	CASSESVGGLMNTEAFF
-	TRBV28	-	TRBJ2-7	TGTGCCACCCTAGGGGCCAACTACGAGCAGTACTTC	CATLGANYEQYF
-	TRBV6-5	-	TRBJ1-2	TGTGCCAGCAGTTACAGGGGACTCGGGGCCCGGGGGGGCTACACCTTC	CASSYRGLGARGGYTF
TRBD2	TRBV2	-	TRBJ2-7	TGTGCCAGCAAGCGCGGGGGGTACGAGCAGTACTTC	CASKRGGYEQYF
TRBD1	TRBV28	-	TRBJ1-5	TGTGCCAGCAGTCGACAGGGTATCAATCAGCCCCAGCATTTT	CASSRQGINQPQHF
-	TRBV2	-	TRBJ2-5	TGTGCCAGCAGCCGGATGGCAGAGACCCAGTACTTC	CASSRMAETQYF
TRBD1	TRBV10-3	-	TRBJ1-5	TGTGCCATCAGTGAGGGAGGGGGCGGCAATCAGCCCCAGCATTTT	CAISEGGGGNQPQHF
-	TRBV28	-	TRBJ1-5	TGTGCCAGCAGTTTAAGGACGGACAGTCGGTATCAGCCCCAGCATTTT	CASSLRTDSRYQPQHF
-	TRBV27	-	TRBJ2-3	TGTGCCAGCAGTGGTAGGGCCCTTAGCACAGATACGCAGTATTTT	CASSGRALSTDTQYF
TRBD1	TRBV5-1	-	TRBJ2-7	TGCGCCAGCAGCTTTCAGCCGGGACAGGGTGAGAACGAGCAGTACTTC	CASSFQPGQGENEQYF
-	TRBV10-1	-	TRBJ2-2	TGCGCCAGCAGTGAGGCAGGGATTAGGGAGCTGTTTTTT	CASSEAGIRELFF
-	TRBV27	-	TRBJ1-5	TGTGCCAGCAGAGAAATTGGGGGCGGAAACAATCAGCCCCAGCATTTT	CASREIGGGNNQPQHF
-	TRBV4-3	-	TRBJ1-3	TGCGCCAGCAGCCAAGATCAAGGAAACACCATATATTTT	CASSQDQGNTIYF
TRBD1	TRBV5-1	-	TRBJ1-2	TGCGCCAGCAGCGCGACGACCTCCAGGGGGGGGTATGGCTACACCTTC	CASSATTSRGGYGYTF
TRBD2	TRBV19	-	TRBJ2-7	TGTGCCAGTAGTCCATTAGCGGGAGGGCCCGAGCAGTACTTC	CASSPLAGGPEQYF
-	TRBV2	-	TRBJ2-5	TGTGCCAGCAGTGAAGCCTCTGGGGCGGCCGGGACCCAGTACTTC	CASSEASGAAGTQYF
-	TRBV27	-	TRBJ1-5	TGTGCCAGCAGTTTAGGCGACAGACTCAATCAGCCCCAGCATTTT	CASSLGDRLNQPQHF
-	TRBV15	-	TRBJ2-7	TGTGCCACCAGCAGAGATAGAGTAGCGAGAGGCTACGAGCAGTACTTC	CATSRDRVARGYEQYF
TRBD1	TRBV5-1	-	TRBJ2-5	TGCGCCAGCAGACTACAGGGGCTGGAGACCCAGTACTTC	CASRLQGLETQYF
-	TRBV21-1	-	TRBJ2-7	TGTGCCAGCGGCTACCTCTCCTACGAGCAGTACTTC	CASGYLSYEQYF
TRBD1	TRBV28	once	TRBJ1-4	TGTGCCAGTCGAGGTCAGGGGGATGAAAAACTGTTTTTT	CASRGQGDEKLFF
-	TRBV6-1	-	TRBJ2-2	TGTGCCAGCAGTGAAATCAGGGCGGCCGGGGAGCTGTTTTTT	CASSEIRAAGELFF
-	TRBV2	-	TRBJ1-2	TGTGCCAGCAGAGCGCGGGCAGTCCTAGGGGGCTACACCTTC	CASRARAVLGGYTF
-	TRBV29-1	-	TRBJ1-1	TGCAGCGTTGAGGTACGGACGACGGGAGCTTTCTTT	CSVEVRTTGAFF
TRBD1	TRBV6-5	-	TRBJ2-1	TGTGCCAGCAGTAGAACAGGGGGGTCCTACAATGAGCAGTTCTTC	CASSRTGGSYNEQFF
TRBD2	TRBV5-1	-	TRBJ2-1	TGCGCCAGCACCTGGGGGCTAGCGGGAGGCCCACCTATGCCCTACAATGAGCAGTTCTTC	CASTWGLAGGPPMPYNEQFF
TRBD2	TRBV5-1	-	TRBJ2-2	TGCGCCAGCAGCTGGGCGACTAGCGCCGGGGAGCTGTTTTTT	CASSWATSAGELFF
TRBD1	TRBV18	-	TRBJ1-2	TGTGCCAGCTCACCACAGGGGGCCGAGGACTATGGCTACACCTTC	CASSPQGAEDYGYTF
TRBD1	TRBV28	-	TRBJ2-1	TGTGCCAGCAGATCTGACAGGGGGGGTTACAATGAGCAGTTCTTC	CASRSDRGGYNEQFF
-	TRBV5-1	-	TRBJ2-1	TGCGCCAGCAGTGAACCGGTTATCAATGAGCAGTTCTTC	CASSEPVINEQFF
-	TRBV6-1	-	TRBJ1-3	TGTGCCAGCAGTACCACAGGCTCTGGAAACACCATATATTTT	CASSTTGSGNTIYF
-	TRBV28	-	TRBJ2-7	TGTGCCAGCAGTACTCCTGACCGAGCAGGGTCCTACGAGCAGTACTTC	CASSTPDRAGSYEQYF
-	TRBV19	-	TRBJ2-3	TGTGCCAGTAGTATAATGGCTAGCCCAGATACGCAGTATTTT	CASSIMASPDTQYF
TRBD2	TRBV12-5	-	TRBJ2-5	TGTGCTAGTGGTTTGGGACGACTAGCGGGAGTGGGAGAGACCCAGTACTTC	CASGLGRLAGVGETQYF
-	TRBV5-1	-	TRBJ2-5	TGCGCCAGCAGCTCCCCCCTTGGGCAGGGCGGAGAGACCCAGTACTTC	CASSSPLGQGGETQYF
TRBD1	TRBV5-1	-	TRBJ1-5	TGCGCCAGCAGCCCTCAGGGGGCTGGTCAGCCCCAGCATTTT	CASSPQGAGQPQHF
-	TRBV10-3	-	TRBJ2-5	TGTGCCATCAGTGAGAGGGAGACCCAGTACTTC	CAISERETQYF
-	TRBV5-1	-	TRBJ2-5	TGCGCCAGCAGCTGGACCCCACAAGAGACCCAGTACTTC	CASSWTPQETQYF
-	TRBV18	-	TRBJ2-5	TGTGCCAGCGAGTCGACGCGGGAGACCCAGTACTTC	CASESTRETQYF
-	TRBV7-8	-	TRBJ2-5	TGTGCCAGCAGCCGAGTTGTCCATGTTGGGCAAGAGACCCAGTACTTC	CASSRVVHVGQETQYF
-	TRBV5-6	-	TRBJ2-5	TGTGCCAGCAGCGTAGAAGGCTTGGAGACCCAGTACTTC	CASSVEGLETQYF